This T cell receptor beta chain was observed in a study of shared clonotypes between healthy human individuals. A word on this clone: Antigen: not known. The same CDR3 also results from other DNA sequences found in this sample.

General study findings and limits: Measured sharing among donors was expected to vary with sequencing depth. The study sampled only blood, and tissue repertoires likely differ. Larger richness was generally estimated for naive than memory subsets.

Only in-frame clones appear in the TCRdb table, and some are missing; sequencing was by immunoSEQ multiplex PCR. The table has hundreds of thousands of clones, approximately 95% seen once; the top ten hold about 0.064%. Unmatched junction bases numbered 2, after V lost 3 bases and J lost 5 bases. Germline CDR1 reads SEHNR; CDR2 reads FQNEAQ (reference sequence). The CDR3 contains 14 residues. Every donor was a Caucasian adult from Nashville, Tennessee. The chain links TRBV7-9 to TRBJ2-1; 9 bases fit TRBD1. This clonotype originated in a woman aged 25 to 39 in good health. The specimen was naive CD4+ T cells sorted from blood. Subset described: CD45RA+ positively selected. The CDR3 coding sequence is TGTGCCAGCAGCTTGGGACAGGGTCACAATGAGCAGTTCTTC. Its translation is CASSLGQGHNEQFF.